One sample yielded the 5 T cell receptor beta chains listed below, sequenced in a study of T cells after yellow fever vaccination. TCRdb redid the calling of the 5' RACE reads with MiXCR, one entry per CDR3 protein. This sample has fewer than 650,000 distinct CDR3 sequences, with 20% to 25% found just once. The sample here was PBMCs, taken less than 25 days after the first yellow fever vaccination. The receptor source for this set is a man younger than 35 who received the YFV17D yellow fever vaccine.

Only a few counts were recorded for this clonotype. The rearrangement links TRBV19 to TRBJ1-1, with D possibly matching TRBD1 (5 bases). CDR1 is LNHDA, CDR2 SQIVND, per germline (reference sequence). CDR3 length equals 14 residues. The ends were cut back, 5 bases at V and 0 bases at J, with 10 bases in the middle. DNA for the CDR3: TGTGCCAGTAGTCTCCCGGGGGTGAACACTGAAGCTTTCTTT. It specifies CASSLPGVNTEAFF. Filled out from reference TRBV19 and TRBJ1-1, the complete variable domain reads DGGITQSPKYLFRKEGQNVTLSCEQNLNHDAMYWYRQDPGQGLRLIYYSQIVNDFQKGDIAEGYSVSREKKESFPLTVTSAQKNPTAFYLCASSLPGVNTEAFFGQGTRLTVV.

The gene calls are TRBV4-3 and TRBJ1-2; D remains ambiguous. The CDR3 spans 13 residues. Deletions cut 0 bases from V and 4 bases from J, with 6 bases between. CDR1 and CDR2 from the germline V gene are LGHNA and YSLEER. This CDR3 is CASSQDDGYGYTF. Written as DNA, the CDR3 is TGCGCCAGCAGCCAAGATGACGGCTATGGCTACACCTTC.

The gene calls are TRBV6-6 and TRBJ1-1; a possible D gene is TRBD1 (5 bases). V was trimmed by 7 bases and J by 6 bases, leaving 12 bases between them. Per the germline V gene, CDR1 is MNHNY and CDR2 is SVGAGI (reference sequence). This CDR3 is 12 amino acids long. This CDR3 reads CASTRRGAEAFF. The CDR3 DNA sequence: TGTGCCAGCACCAGGAGGGGAGCTGAAGCTTTCTTT.

At least ten counts were recorded for this clonotype. This chain connects TRBV19 to TRBJ1-5, with 12 bases fitting TRBD1. The V gene's germline CDR1 is LNHDA and CDR2 SQIVND (reference sequence). The CDR3 length is 15 residues. Trimming at V came to 3 bases and at J to 8 bases, leaving 5 bases not matched to a gene. CDR3 sequence: CASSMGTGGAEPQHF. The CDR3 DNA is TGTGCCAGTAGTATGGGGACAGGGGGCGCGGAGCCCCAGCATTTT.

J is TRBJ2-3 and V is TRBV12-5; 11 nucleotides match TRBD1. Germline CDR1 is LGHNT and CDR2 is FRNRAP. The CDR3 length is 15 residues. The J segment lost 1 base and the V segment lost 6 bases, leaving 3 bases of the junction unmatched. CDR3: CASGTGQGGTDTQYF. The CDR3 nucleotides read TGTGCTAGTGGAACGGGACAGGGGGGCACAGATACGCAGTATTTT.